Each of the 9 T cell receptor beta chains below was sequenced from the same sample in a study of control samples from healthy donors and cancer patients. Profiling relied on immunoSEQ multiplex PCR, and the TCRdb table lists in-frame clones only, not all of them. The sample lists about 170,000 clones, about 86% occurring once. Sequenced input: blood. All receptors come from a woman aged 25-40 years in good health.

The genes are TRBV7-8 and TRBJ2-1; 7 nucleotides agree with TRBD2. J was trimmed by 2 bases and V by 5 bases; bases with no gene match: 3. The CDR3 runs to 14 residues. CDR1 is SGHVS and CDR2 is FQNEAQ in the germline V gene. CDR3 DNA sequence: TGTGCCAGCAGCCCCCTAGCGGCCTACAATGAGCAGTTCTTC. This translates into CASSPLAAYNEQFF. The full variable domain, completed using reference TRBV7-8 and TRBJ2-1, is GAGVSQSPRYKVAKRGQDVALRCDPISGHVSLFWYQQALGQGPEFLTYFQNEAQLDKSGLPSDRFFAERPEGSVSTLKIQRTQQEDSAVYLCASSPLAAYNEQFFGPGTRLTVL.

This clone appeared once. The chain recombines TRBV6-5 with TRBJ1-3, with D perhaps matching TRBD1 (5 bases). CDR3 length: 14 residues. V lost 5 bases to trimming and J lost 8 bases, with 16 bases between them. Per the germline V gene, CDR1 is MNHEY and CDR2 is SVGAGI. CDR3 sequence (DNA): TGTGCCAGCAGTCCCGGTCGCCCGGGGGACACCATATATTTT. It translates to CASSPGRPGDTIYF.

Comments on this clone: In the same sample, other DNA sequences code for this CDR3. The chain is built from TRBV6-4 and TRBJ2-3; 12 positions match TRBD2. Germline V CDR1 and CDR2: MRHNA, SNTAGT. The CDR3 runs 14 residues. Unmatched junction bases numbered 0, after V lost 4 bases and J lost 4 bases. This CDR3 is CASSGLAGADTQYF. The DNA of the CDR3 is TGTGCCAGCAGTGGACTAGCGGGAGCAGATACGCAGTATTTT.

The chain links TRBV7-9 to TRBJ2-1; TRBD2 might be the D (6 bases). The CDR3 loop spans 15 amino acids. In germline, CDR1 is SEHNR, CDR2 FQNEAQ (reference sequence). V lost 3 bases, J lost 8 bases, and 17 bases lay in between. This chain's CDR3 is CASSFGVTSPDEQFF. CDR3 bases: TGTGCCAGCAGCTTCGGTGTCACTAGCCCCGATGAGCAGTTCTTC.

The V call is TRBV27, the J call TRBJ2-7; 7 nucleotides line up with TRBD2. Germline CDR1 MNHEY, CDR2 SMNVEV (reference sequence). Losses at the gene ends were 0 bases for V and 3 bases for J; bases not matched to a gene: 5. The length of the CDR3 is 15 residues. CDR3 in amino acids: CASSLSASGHYEQYF. Here the CDR3 DNA reads TGTGCCAGCAGTTTATCGGCTAGCGGACACTACGAGCAGTACTTC.

The chain has TRBV6-4 and TRBJ2-1; the D gene is possibly TRBD1 (6 bases). The CDR3 loop spans 15 amino acids. Germline V lookup: CDR1 MRHNA, CDR2 SNTAGT. V lost 6 bases, J lost 7 bases, and 19 bases lay in between. The CDR3 here is CASRRGGGLWNEQFF. CDR3 DNA sequence: TGTGCCAGCAGGAGGGGTGGGGGCCTCTGGAATGAGCAGTTCTTC.

The chain has TRBV9 and TRBJ2-5; 7 nucleotides agree with TRBD1. Germline V lookup: CDR1 SGDLS, CDR2 YYNGEE. V shed 3 bases and J 5 bases; nucleotides not matched to a gene: 10. The CDR3 runs 15 residues. CDR3 bases: TGTGCCAGCAGCGCCCGACAGGGAAAGGCGGAGACCCAGTACTTC. Translated: CASSARQGKAETQYF.

The chain carries TRBV3-1 (or the pseudogene TRBV3-2) and TRBJ2-3; 9 bases line up with TRBD2. The CDR3 covers 19 residues. The germline V gene has CDR1 LGHDT and CDR2 YNNKEL (reference sequence). V lost 1 base, J lost 2 bases, and 13 bases stayed unmatched. The CDR3 region has the DNA TGTGCCAGCAGCCAAGGGGACAATGGGCTAGCGGGGAACACAGATACGCAGTATTTT. Protein sequence: CASSQGDNGLAGNTDTQYF.

The J gene is TRBJ1-4, the V gene TRBV3-1 (or the pseudogene TRBV3-2); the D is unclear. The germline V and J ends were trimmed by 4 bases and 3 bases, with 9 bases remaining between them. The germline CDR1 and CDR2 sequences are LGHDT and YNNKEL (reference sequence). CDR3 length equals 14 residues. Written as DNA, the CDR3 is TGTGCCAGCAGCCTCAGACAACCTAATGAAAAACTGTTTTTT. Its translation is CASSLRQPNEKLFF.